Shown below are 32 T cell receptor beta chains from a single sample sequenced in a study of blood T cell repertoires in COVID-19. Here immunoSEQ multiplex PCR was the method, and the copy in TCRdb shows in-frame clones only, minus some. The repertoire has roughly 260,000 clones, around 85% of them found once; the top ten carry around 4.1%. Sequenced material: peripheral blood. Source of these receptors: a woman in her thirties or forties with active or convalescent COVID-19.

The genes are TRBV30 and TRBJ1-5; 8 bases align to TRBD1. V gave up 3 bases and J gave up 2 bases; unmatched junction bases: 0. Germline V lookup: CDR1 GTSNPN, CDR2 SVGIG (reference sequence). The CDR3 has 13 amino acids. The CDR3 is CAWRTGGNQPQHF. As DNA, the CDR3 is TGTGCCTGGAGGACAGGGGGCAATCAGCCCCAGCATTTT. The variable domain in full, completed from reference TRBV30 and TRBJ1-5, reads SQTIHQWPATLVQPVGSPLSLECTVEGTSNPNLYWYRQAAGRGLQLLFYSVGIGQISSEVPQNLSASRPQDRQFILSSKKLLLSDSGFYLCAWRTGGNQPQHFGDGTRLSIL.

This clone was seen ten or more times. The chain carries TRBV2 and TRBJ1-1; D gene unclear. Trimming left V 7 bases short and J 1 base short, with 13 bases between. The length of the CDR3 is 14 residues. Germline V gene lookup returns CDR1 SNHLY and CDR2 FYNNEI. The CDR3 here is CASTLEPWNTEAFF. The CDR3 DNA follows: TGTGCCAGCACCCTGGAGCCATGGAACACTGAAGCTTTCTTT. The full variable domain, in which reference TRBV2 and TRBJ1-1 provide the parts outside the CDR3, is EPEVTQTPSHQVTQMGQEVILRCVPISNHLYFYWYRQILGQKVEFLVSFYNNEISEKSEIFDDQFSVERPDGSNFTLKIRSTKLEDSAMYFCASTLEPWNTEAFFGQGTRLTVV.

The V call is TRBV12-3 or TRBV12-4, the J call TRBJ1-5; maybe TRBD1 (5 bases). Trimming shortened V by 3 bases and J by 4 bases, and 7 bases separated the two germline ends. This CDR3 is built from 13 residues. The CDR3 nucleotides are TGTGCCAGCAGTTTGACAGCAAATCAGCCCCAGCATTTT. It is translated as CASSLTANQPQHF.

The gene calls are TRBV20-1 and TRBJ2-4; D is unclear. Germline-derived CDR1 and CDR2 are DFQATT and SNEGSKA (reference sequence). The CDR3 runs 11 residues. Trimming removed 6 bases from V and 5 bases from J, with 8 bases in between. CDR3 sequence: CSARLENIQYF. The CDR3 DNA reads TGCAGTGCCCGGTTGGAAAACATTCAGTACTTC.

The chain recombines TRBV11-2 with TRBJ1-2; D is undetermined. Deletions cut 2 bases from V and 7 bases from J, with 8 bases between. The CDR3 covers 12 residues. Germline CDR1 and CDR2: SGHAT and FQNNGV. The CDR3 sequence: CASSLSVAGYTF. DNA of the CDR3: TGTGCCAGCAGCTTATCGGTAGCTGGCTACACCTTC.

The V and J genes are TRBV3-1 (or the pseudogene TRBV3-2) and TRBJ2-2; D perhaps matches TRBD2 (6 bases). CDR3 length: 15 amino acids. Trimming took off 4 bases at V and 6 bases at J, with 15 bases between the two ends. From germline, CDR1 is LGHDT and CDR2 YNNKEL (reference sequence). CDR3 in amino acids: CASSLGTLRAGELFF. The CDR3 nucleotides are TGTGCCAGCAGCCTAGGGACTCTCCGGGCCGGGGAGCTGTTTTTT.

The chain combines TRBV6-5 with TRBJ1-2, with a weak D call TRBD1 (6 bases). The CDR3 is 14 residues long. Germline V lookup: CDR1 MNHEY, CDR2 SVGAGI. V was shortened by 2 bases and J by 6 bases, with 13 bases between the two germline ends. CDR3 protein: CASSYHDRLDGYTF. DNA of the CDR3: TGTGCCAGCAGTTACCACGACAGGTTAGATGGCTACACCTTC.

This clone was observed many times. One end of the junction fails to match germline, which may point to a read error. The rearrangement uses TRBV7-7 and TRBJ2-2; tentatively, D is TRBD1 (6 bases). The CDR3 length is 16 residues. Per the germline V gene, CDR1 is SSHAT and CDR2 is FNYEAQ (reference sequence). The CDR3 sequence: CASSSGRTVNTGELFF. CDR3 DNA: TGTGCTAGCAGCTCTGGCCGGACAGTGAACACCGGGGAGCTGTTTTTT.

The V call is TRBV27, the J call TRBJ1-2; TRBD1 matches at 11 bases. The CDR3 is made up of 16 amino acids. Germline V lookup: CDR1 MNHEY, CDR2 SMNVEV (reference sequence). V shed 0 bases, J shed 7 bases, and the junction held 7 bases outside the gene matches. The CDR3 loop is CASSLSGQGADSGYTF. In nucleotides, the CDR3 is TGTGCCAGCAGTTTATCTGGACAGGGGGCGGACAGTGGCTACACCTTC.

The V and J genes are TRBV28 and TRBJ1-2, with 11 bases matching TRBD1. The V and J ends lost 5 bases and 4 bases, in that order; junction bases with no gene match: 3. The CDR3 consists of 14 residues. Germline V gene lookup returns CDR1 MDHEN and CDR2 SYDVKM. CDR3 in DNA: TGTGCCAGCAGTAGGACAGGGGGCGCCTATGGCTACACCTTC. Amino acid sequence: CASSRTGGAYGYTF.

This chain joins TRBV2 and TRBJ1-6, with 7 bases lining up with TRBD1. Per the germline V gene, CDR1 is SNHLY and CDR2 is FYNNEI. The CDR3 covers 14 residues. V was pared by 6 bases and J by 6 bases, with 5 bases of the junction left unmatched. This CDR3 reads CASRGQAPNSPLHF. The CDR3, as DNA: TGTGCCAGCAGAGGACAGGCCCCTAATTCACCCCTCCACTTT.

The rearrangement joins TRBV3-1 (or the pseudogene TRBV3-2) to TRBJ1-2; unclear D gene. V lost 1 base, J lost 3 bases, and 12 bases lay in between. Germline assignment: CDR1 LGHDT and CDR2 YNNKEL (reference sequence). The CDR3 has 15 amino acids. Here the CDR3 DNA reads TGTGCCAGCAGCCAAGGAGGGTTTGGGGACTATGGCTACACCTTC. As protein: CASSQGGFGDYGYTF.

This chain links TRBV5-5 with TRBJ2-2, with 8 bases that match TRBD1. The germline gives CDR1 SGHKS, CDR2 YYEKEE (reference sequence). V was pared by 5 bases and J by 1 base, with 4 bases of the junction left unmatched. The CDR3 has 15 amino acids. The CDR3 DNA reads TGTGCCAGCAGTCGTGGACAGGGGAACACCGGGGAGCTGTTTTTT. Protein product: CASSRGQGNTGELFF.

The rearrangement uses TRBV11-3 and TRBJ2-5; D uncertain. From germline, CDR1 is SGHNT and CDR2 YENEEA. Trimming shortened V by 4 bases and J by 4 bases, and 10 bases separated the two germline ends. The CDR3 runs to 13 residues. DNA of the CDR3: TGTGCCAGCAGCTCTAGTCTAGGAGAGACCCAGTACTTC. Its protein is CASSSSLGETQYF.

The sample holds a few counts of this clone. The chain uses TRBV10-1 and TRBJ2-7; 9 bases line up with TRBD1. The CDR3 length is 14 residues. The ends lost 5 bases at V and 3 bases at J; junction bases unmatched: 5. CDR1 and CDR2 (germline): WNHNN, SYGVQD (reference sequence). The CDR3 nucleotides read TGCGCCAGCAGTCAGGACAGGGGAATCTACGAGCAGTACTTC. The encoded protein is CASSQDRGIYEQYF.

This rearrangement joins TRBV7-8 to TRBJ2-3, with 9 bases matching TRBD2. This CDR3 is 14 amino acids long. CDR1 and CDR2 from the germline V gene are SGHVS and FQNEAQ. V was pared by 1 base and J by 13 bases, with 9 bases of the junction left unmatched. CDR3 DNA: TGTGCCAGCAGCTTAGGCGGCGGGGGGGAGGAGGAGTATTTT. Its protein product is CASSLGGGGEEEYF. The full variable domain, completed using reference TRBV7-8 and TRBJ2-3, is GAGVSQSPRYKVAKRGQDVALRCDPISGHVSLFWYQQALGQGPEFLTYFQNEAQLDKSGLPSDRFFAERPEGSVSTLKIQRTQQEDSAVYLCASSLGGGGEEEYFGPGTRLTVL.

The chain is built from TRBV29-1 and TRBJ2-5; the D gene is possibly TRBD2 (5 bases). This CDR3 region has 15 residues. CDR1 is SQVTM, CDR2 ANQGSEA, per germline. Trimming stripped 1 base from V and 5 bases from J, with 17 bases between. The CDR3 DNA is TGCAGCGTTGAAGGGTGGTCCGGCGGGTACGAGACCCAGTACTTC. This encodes CSVEGWSGGYETQYF. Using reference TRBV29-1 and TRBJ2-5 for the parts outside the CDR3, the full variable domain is SAVISQKPSRDICQRGTSLTIQCQVDSQVTMMFWYRQQPGQSLTLIATANQGSEATYESGFVIDKFPISRPNLTFSTLTVSNMSPEDSSIYLCSVEGWSGGYETQYFGPGTRLLVL.

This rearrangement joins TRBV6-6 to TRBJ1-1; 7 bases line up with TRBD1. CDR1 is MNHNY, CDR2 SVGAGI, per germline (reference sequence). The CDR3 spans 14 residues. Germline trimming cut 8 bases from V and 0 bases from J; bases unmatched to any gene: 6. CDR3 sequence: CASLRGQMNTEAFF. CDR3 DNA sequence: TGTGCCAGCCTAAGGGGGCAGATGAACACTGAAGCTTTCTTT.

CDR3 protein: CASSYSTGGYGYTF. CDR3 nucleotide sequence: TGTGCCAGCAGTTACTCGACAGGGGGCTATGGCTACACCTTC. The chain joins TRBV6-2 or TRBV6-3 to TRBJ1-2; 9 nucleotides align to TRBD1. The V gene end was trimmed by 0 bases and the J gene end by 4 bases; junction bases not matched to a gene: 0. Germline CDR1 and CDR2: MNHEY and SVGEGT. This CDR3 comprises 14 residues.

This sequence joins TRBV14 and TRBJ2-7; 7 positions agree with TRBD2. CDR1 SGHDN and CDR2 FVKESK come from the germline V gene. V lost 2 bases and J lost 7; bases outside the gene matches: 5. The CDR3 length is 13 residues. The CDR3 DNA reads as TGTGCCAGCAGCCAATTAGGGAGGGAAGAGCAGTACTTC. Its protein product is CASSQLGREEQYF.

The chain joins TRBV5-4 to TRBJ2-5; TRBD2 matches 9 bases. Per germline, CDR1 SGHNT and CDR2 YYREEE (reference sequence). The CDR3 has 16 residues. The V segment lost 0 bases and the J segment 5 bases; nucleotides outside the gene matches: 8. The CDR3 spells CASSLAKAGGRETQYF. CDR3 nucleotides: TGTGCCAGCAGCTTGGCCAAGGCGGGGGGGCGGGAGACCCAGTACTTC. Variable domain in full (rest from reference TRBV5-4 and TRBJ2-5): ETGVTQSPTHLIKTRGQQVTLRCSSQSGHNTVSWYQQALGQGPQFIFQYYREEENGRGNFPPRFSGLQFPNYSSELNVNALELDDSALYLCASSLAKAGGRETQYFGPGTRLLVL.

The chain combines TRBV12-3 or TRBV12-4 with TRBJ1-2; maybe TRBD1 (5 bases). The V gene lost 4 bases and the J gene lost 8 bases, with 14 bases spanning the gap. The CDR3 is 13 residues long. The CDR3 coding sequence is TGTGCCAGCAGTTCGAGCAGGGTGTCCGGCTACACCTTC. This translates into CASSSSRVSGYTF.

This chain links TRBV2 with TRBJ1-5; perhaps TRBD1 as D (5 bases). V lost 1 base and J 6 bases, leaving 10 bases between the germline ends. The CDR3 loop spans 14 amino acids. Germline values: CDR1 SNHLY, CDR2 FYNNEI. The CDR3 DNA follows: TGTGCCAGCAGTGAAGGGAGGGGTATTCAGCCCCAGCATTTT. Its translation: CASSEGRGIQPQHF. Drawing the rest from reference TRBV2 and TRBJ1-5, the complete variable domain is EPEVTQTPSHQVTQMGQEVILRCVPISNHLYFYWYRQILGQKVEFLVSFYNNEISEKSEIFDDQFSVERPDGSNFTLKIRSTKLEDSAMYFCASSEGRGIQPQHFGDGTRLSIL.

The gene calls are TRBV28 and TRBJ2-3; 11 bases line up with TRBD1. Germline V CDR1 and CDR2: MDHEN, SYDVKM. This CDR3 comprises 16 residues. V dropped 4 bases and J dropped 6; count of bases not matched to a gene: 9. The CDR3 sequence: CASSSSGQGAPDTQYF. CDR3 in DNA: TGTGCCAGCAGTTCCTCCGGACAGGGGGCGCCGGATACGCAGTATTTT.

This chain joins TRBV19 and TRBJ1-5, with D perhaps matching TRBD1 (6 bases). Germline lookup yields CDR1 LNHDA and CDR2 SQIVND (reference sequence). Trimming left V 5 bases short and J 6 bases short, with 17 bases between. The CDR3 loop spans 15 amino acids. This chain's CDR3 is CASSGTTGRGQPQHF. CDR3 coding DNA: TGTGCCAGTAGTGGAACGACAGGCCGGGGTCAGCCCCAGCATTTT.

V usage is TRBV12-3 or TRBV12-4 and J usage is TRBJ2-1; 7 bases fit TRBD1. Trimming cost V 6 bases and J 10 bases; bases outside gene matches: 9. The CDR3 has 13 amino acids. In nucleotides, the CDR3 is TGTGCCAGCAGCCTCGACAGGGTGCGGGAGCAGTTCTTC. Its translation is CASSLDRVREQFF.

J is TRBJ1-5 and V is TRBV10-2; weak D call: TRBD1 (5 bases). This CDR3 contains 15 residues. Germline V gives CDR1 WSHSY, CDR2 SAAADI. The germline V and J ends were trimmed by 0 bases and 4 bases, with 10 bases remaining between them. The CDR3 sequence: CASSESGPTNQPQHF. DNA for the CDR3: TGCGCCAGCAGTGAGTCGGGGCCGACAAATCAGCCCCAGCATTTT.

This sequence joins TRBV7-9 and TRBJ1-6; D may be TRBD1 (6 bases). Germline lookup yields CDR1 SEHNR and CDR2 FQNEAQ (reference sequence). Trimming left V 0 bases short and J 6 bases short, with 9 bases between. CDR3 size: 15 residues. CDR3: CASSLAAGANSPLHF. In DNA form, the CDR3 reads TGTGCCAGCAGCTTAGCGGCAGGGGCTAATTCACCCCTCCACTTT. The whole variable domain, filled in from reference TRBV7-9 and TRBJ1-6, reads DTGVSQNPRHKITKRGQNVTFRCDPISEHNRLYWYRQTLGQGPEFLTYFQNEAQLEKSRLLSDRFSAERPKGSFSTLEIQRTEQGDSAMYLCASSLAAGANSPLHFGNGTRLTVT.

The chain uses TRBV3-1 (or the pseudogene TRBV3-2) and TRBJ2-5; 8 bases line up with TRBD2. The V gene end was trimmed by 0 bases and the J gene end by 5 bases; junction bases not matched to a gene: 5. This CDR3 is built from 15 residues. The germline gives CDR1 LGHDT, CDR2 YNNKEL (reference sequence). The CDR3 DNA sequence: TGTGCCAGCAGCCAAGATGGGGGACTAGTTGAGACCCAGTACTTC. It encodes CASSQDGGLVETQYF.

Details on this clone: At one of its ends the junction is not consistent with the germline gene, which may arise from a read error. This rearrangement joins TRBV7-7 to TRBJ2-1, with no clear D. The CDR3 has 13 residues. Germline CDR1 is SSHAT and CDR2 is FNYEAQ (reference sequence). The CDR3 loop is CASSSGRNNEQFF. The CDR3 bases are TGTGCTAGCAGCTCGGGTAGGAACAATGAGCAGTTCTTC.

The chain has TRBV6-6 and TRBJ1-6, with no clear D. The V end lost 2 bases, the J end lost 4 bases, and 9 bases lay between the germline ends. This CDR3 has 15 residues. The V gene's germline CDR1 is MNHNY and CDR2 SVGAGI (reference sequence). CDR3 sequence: CASSYTADYNSPLHF. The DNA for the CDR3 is TGTGCCAGCAGTTACACAGCAGATTATAATTCACCCCTCCACTTT.

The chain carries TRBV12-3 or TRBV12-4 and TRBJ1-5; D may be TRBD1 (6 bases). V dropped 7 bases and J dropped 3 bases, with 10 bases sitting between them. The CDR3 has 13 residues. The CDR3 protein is CASNDRNNQPQHF. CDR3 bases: TGTGCCAGCAACGACAGGAACAATCAGCCCCAGCATTTT.